One and the same sample provided the 29 T cell receptor beta chains below, sequenced in a study of blood T cell repertoires in COVID-19. Repertoires were generated with immunoSEQ multiplex PCR, while TCRdb's copy carries only in-frame clones and drops some. The sample carries some 250,000 clones, 87% recorded once. The sequencing input was peripheral blood. These receptors all come from a man aged 55 to 70 who had recovered from COVID-19.

The chain joins TRBV6-5 to TRBJ2-2, with a possible D match to TRBD1 (6 bases). The CDR3 runs 15 residues. Germline values: CDR1 MNHEY, CDR2 SVGAGI. The ends were cut back, 6 bases at V and 3 bases at J, with 14 bases in the middle. The DNA of the CDR3 is TGTGCCAGCAGGGGGGCGGCCTCCGACACCGGGGAGCTGTTTTTT. Protein product: CASRGAASDTGELFF.

The chain uses TRBV7-9 and TRBJ2-1; 12 bases fit TRBD2. The CDR3 runs to 15 residues. The V segment lost 5 bases and the J segment 7 bases; nucleotides outside the gene matches: 6. Germline CDR1 is SEHNR and CDR2 is FQNEAQ (reference sequence). CDR3 sequence: CASSIGLAGGNEQFF. The DNA for the CDR3 is TGTGCCAGCAGCATCGGGCTAGCGGGGGGGAATGAGCAGTTCTTC.

The rearrangement joins TRBV6-5 to TRBJ2-3, with 10 bases matching TRBD1. Losses at the gene ends were 9 bases for V and 4 bases for J; bases not matched to a gene: 10. Per germline, CDR1 MNHEY and CDR2 SVGAGI. This CDR3 contains 15 residues. This CDR3 is CARTGTGVFPDTQYF. CDR3 DNA sequence: TGTGCCAGAACCGGGACAGGGGTTTTCCCAGATACGCAGTATTTT.

This clone was detected only once. The gene calls are TRBV18 and TRBJ1-5; tentatively, D is TRBD1 (5 bases). Germline V gene sequence: CDR1 KGHSH, CDR2 LQKENI. The CDR3 has 13 amino acids. The V end was cut by 6 bases, the J end by 4 bases, with 10 bases between. The CDR3 region has the DNA TGTGCCAGCTCCCAGGGTCTGAATCAGCCCCAGCATTTT. Translation: CASSQGLNQPQHF.

This rearrangement joins TRBV6-5 to TRBJ2-7, with 7 bases fitting TRBD1. With 7 bases clipped from V and 4 bases from J, the junction kept 7 bases outside the gene matches. CDR1 is MNHEY and CDR2 is SVGAGI in the germline V gene. The CDR3 consists of 13 residues. The CDR3 nucleotides are TGTGCCAGCAACAAACAGGGGTCGTACGAGCAGTACTTC. Protein product: CASNKQGSYEQYF.

The V and J genes are TRBV28 and TRBJ1-2, with 8 positions matching TRBD1. V lost 1 base and J lost 6; bases outside the gene matches: 1. Germline loops: CDR1 MDHEN, CDR2 SYDVKM. The CDR3 sequence is 13 residues long. The CDR3 DNA reads TGTGCCAGCAGTTTATTCAGGGGGCATGGCTACACCTTC. Translation gives CASSLFRGHGYTF.

The chain is built from TRBV19 and TRBJ1-4; 7 bases are a match to TRBD1. The ends lost 10 bases at V and 7 bases at J; junction bases unmatched: 9. There are 13 residues in the CDR3. Germline V gene lookup returns CDR1 LNHDA and CDR2 SQIVND (reference sequence). The CDR3 DNA is TGTGCCACCGCGGACAGGATCGGTGAAAAACTGTTTTTT. Translating gives CATADRIGEKLFF.

The CDR3 DNA is TGCGCCAGCAGCAAGACAGCCTCGCCCGGGGAGCTGTTTTTT. Translation: CASSKTASPGELFF. The gene calls are TRBV5-1 and TRBJ2-2, with D possibly matching TRBD1 (5 bases). V was cut by 4 bases and J by 6 bases, with 13 bases left in between. The CDR3 has 14 amino acids. CDR1 and CDR2 (germline): SGHRS, YFSETQ. Based on the CDR3 plus reference TRBV5-1 and TRBJ2-2, the full variable domain is KAGVTQTPRYLIKTRGQQVTLSCSPISGHRSVSWYQQTPGQGLQFLFEYFSETQRNKGNFPGRFSGRQFSNSRSEMNVSTLELGDSALYLCASSKTASPGELFFGEGSRLTVL.

J is TRBJ1-5 and V is TRBV19, with D maybe TRBD1 (6 bases). Germline CDR1 LNHDA, CDR2 SQIVND (reference sequence). The CDR3 loop spans 15 amino acids. Trimming took 5 bases from V and 9 from J, leaving 20 bases between them. The CDR3 reads CASSPPGQGLWPQHF. The CDR3 nucleotides read TGTGCCAGTAGTCCCCCGGGACAAGGGTTGTGGCCCCAGCATTTT.

The table lists this clone with a count of one. The chain carries TRBV10-2 and TRBJ2-7, with D perhaps matching TRBD1 (5 bases). Germline CDR1 and CDR2: WSHSY and SAAADI. Trimming stripped 7 bases from V and 2 bases from J, with 15 bases between. The CDR3 length is 14 residues. CDR3 sequence (DNA): TGCGCCAGCAACGATCAGGGTAGTACCTACGAGCAGTACTTC. Protein product: CASNDQGSTYEQYF.

The chain uses TRBV19 and TRBJ1-6; D might be TRBD1 (5 bases). Deletions cut 6 bases from V and 7 bases from J, with 16 bases between. This CDR3 has 15 amino acids. Germline V CDR1 and CDR2: LNHDA, SQIVND (reference sequence). CDR3: CASRDRGSLNSPLHF. The CDR3 region has the DNA TGTGCCAGTAGAGATAGGGGAAGTCTGAATTCACCCCTCCACTTT.

The chain has TRBV30 and TRBJ1-4, with TRBD1 identical over 8 bases. V lost 3 bases and J lost 7; bases outside the gene matches: 10. Germline loops: CDR1 GTSNPN, CDR2 SVGIG (reference sequence). The CDR3 is 15 residues long. CDR3 coding DNA: TGTGCCTGGAGCCCCGGACAGGGCGTAGGTGAAAAACTGTTTTTT. Its translation is CAWSPGQGVGEKLFF. Full variable domain (outside the CDR3, taken from reference TRBV30 and TRBJ1-4): SQTIHQWPATLVQPVGSPLSLECTVEGTSNPNLYWYRQAAGRGLQLLFYSVGIGQISSEVPQNLSASRPQDRQFILSSKKLLLSDSGFYLCAWSPGQGVGEKLFFGSGTQLSVL.

This chain links TRBV27 with TRBJ1-6; 8 nucleotides match TRBD1. Looked up from germline, CDR1 is MNHEY and CDR2 is SMNVEV (reference sequence). The CDR3 is 15 amino acids. The V and J ends lost 6 bases and 7 bases, in that order; junction bases with no gene match: 8. CDR3 nucleotide sequence: TGTGCCAGCAGCCGTACAGGGGGATTGAATTCACCCCTCCACTTT. Translated: CASSRTGGLNSPLHF.

J is TRBJ2-7 and V is TRBV5-1; 10 bases match TRBD1. CDR1 is SGHRS, CDR2 YFSETQ, per germline. Losses at the gene ends were 4 bases for V and 7 bases for J; bases not matched to a gene: 2. This CDR3 has 12 residues. The CDR3 loop is CASSTGQGEQYF. CDR3 bases: TGCGCCAGCAGCACGGGACAGGGGGAGCAGTACTTC.

This chain uses TRBV3-1 (or the pseudogene TRBV3-2) with TRBJ2-3; D is uncertain. CDR3 size: 12 residues. The V gene's germline CDR1 is LGHDT and CDR2 YNNKEL (reference sequence). Trimming stripped 4 bases from V and 6 bases from J, with 8 bases between. CDR3 coding DNA: TGTGCCAGCAGCCCGCAAGAGGATACGCAGTATTTT. Encoded protein: CASSPQEDTQYF.

A remark on this clone: This sample also contains other DNA sequences that code for the same CDR3. The chain joins TRBV12-3 or TRBV12-4 to TRBJ2-5; D may be TRBD2 (5 bases). This CDR3 comprises 12 residues. Trimming cost V 2 bases and J 5 bases, with 6 bases left between them. DNA of the CDR3: TGTGCCAGCAGTTTAAGAGGGGAGACCCAGTACTTC. Protein product: CASSLRGETQYF.

The gene calls are TRBV11-3 and TRBJ1-1; 8 bases align to TRBD1. The CDR3 is 16 residues long. V shed 3 bases, J shed 6 bases, and the junction held 12 bases outside the gene matches. Looked up from germline, CDR1 is SGHNT and CDR2 is YENEEA. CDR3 in amino acids: CASSFFGQGVLPEAFF. The CDR3, as DNA: TGTGCCAGCAGCTTCTTTGGACAGGGTGTCCTCCCTGAAGCTTTCTTT.

This chain links TRBV12-3 or TRBV12-4 with TRBJ1-2, with TRBD1 identical over 11 bases. V lost 5 bases and J lost 8; bases outside the gene matches: 4. The CDR3 totals 13 residues. As DNA, the CDR3 is TGTGCCAGCAGTCGGACAGGGGGCCCGGGCTACACCTTC. This encodes CASSRTGGPGYTF.

This clone was detected once. The rearrangement joins TRBV27 to TRBJ2-5; 9 nucleotides match TRBD1. This CDR3 contains 16 residues. The germline V gene encodes CDR1 MNHEY and CDR2 SMNVEV (reference sequence). V was clipped by 1 base and J by 6 bases; unmatched bases: 9. The CDR3 DNA sequence: TGTGCCAGCAGTTTATATACCGGGACAGGGACGAAGACCCAGTACTTC. It specifies CASSLYTGTGTKTQYF.

The rearrangement uses TRBV6-5 and TRBJ2-5; possibly TRBD1 for D (5 bases). The CDR3 is 14 amino acids. Germline loops: CDR1 MNHEY, CDR2 SVGAGI. V lost 2 bases to trimming and J lost 2 bases, with 9 bases between them. CDR3 sequence (DNA): TGTGCCAGCAGTTACAGCAGGGAACAAGAGACCCAGTACTTC. Residues: CASSYSREQETQYF.

The rearrangement links TRBV6-6 to TRBJ1-2, with D perhaps TRBD1 (6 bases). Looked up from germline, CDR1 is MNHNY and CDR2 is SVGAGI (reference sequence). Between the trimmed V and J ends, which lost 2 bases and 8 bases, there was a span of 18 bases. The CDR3 length is 15 residues. The CDR3 sequence is CASSYGGAHKGGYTF. CDR3 bases: TGTGCCAGCAGTTACGGGGGGGCGCATAAAGGCGGCTACACCTTC.

The chain links TRBV5-1 to TRBJ2-5, with 8 bases lining up with TRBD2. This CDR3 is 14 amino acids long. CDR1 is SGHRS and CDR2 is YFSETQ in the germline V gene. Germline trimming cut 2 bases from V and 1 base from J; bases unmatched to any gene: 1. CDR3 region: CASSFTSGQETQYF. The CDR3 DNA sequence: TGCGCCAGCAGCTTCACTAGCGGCCAAGAGACCCAGTACTTC.

V usage is TRBV9 and J usage is TRBJ2-3; the match to TRBD1 covers 11 bases. V was pared by 4 bases and J by 4 bases, with 5 bases of the junction left unmatched. Germline values: CDR1 SGDLS, CDR2 YYNGEE. The CDR3 is 15 residues long. CDR3: CASSSGTGGSDTQYF. The CDR3 nucleotides are TGTGCCAGCAGCTCCGGGACAGGGGGTTCAGATACGCAGTATTTT.

V gene TRBV7-6 combines with J gene TRBJ2-2; D gene unclear. The CDR3 extends over 12 amino acids. Deletions cut 2 bases from V and 6 bases from J, with 4 bases between. CDR1 is SGHVS and CDR2 is FNYEAQ in the germline V gene. This CDR3 is CASSLYPGELFF. Written as DNA, the CDR3 is TGTGCCAGCAGCTTATATCCCGGGGAGCTGTTTTTT.

The CDR3 region is CASSPPGQGGTDTQYF. The CDR3 nucleotides are TGTGCCAGCTCACCACCGGGACAGGGGGGCACAGATACGCAGTATTTT. This chain joins TRBV18 and TRBJ2-3; 11 bases agree with TRBD1. The J segment lost 1 base and the V segment lost 0 bases, leaving 0 bases of the junction unmatched. Germline CDR1 is KGHSH and CDR2 is LQKENI. This CDR3 comprises 16 residues. The complete variable domain, with remaining parts taken from reference TRBV18 and TRBJ2-3, reads NAGVMQNPRHLVRRRGQEARLRCSPMKGHSHVYWYRQLPEEGLKFMVYLQKENIIDESGMPKERFSAEFPKEGPSILRIQQVVRGDSAAYFCASSPPGQGGTDTQYFGPGTRLTVL.

The genes are TRBV5-1 and TRBJ1-1; D is perhaps TRBD1 (5 bases). CDR3 length: 15 amino acids. V lost 2 bases, J lost 5 bases, and 16 bases lay in between. The germline gives CDR1 SGHRS, CDR2 YFSETQ. The CDR3 protein is CASSFAGVGRTEAFF. CDR3 nucleotide sequence: TGCGCCAGCAGCTTCGCGGGGGTGGGGCGGACTGAAGCTTTCTTT.

This clone appeared a single time. The V call is TRBV19, the J call TRBJ2-6, with TRBD1 matching over 7 bases. The germline V gene has CDR1 LNHDA and CDR2 SQIVND (reference sequence). The CDR3 contains 16 residues. The V gene end was trimmed by 6 bases and the J gene end by 1 base; junction bases not matched to a gene: 6. The CDR3 DNA is TGTGCCAGTAGGTTGACAGGGTCTTCTGGGGCCAACGTCCTGACTTTC. The encoded protein is CASRLTGSSGANVLTF.

This clone came up once. This chain connects TRBV19 to TRBJ2-3; tentative D call: TRBD1 (5 bases). V was clipped by 3 bases and J by 1 base, with 14 bases between them. The CDR3 runs to 16 residues. Germline loops: CDR1 LNHDA, CDR2 SQIVND (reference sequence). The CDR3 here is CASSILQVLGTDTQYF. CDR3 nucleotides: TGTGCCAGTAGTATCCTACAGGTATTGGGCACAGATACGCAGTATTTT. The full variable domain, completed using reference TRBV19 and TRBJ2-3, is DGGITQSPKYLFRKEGQNVTLSCEQNLNHDAMYWYRQDPGQGLRLIYYSQIVNDFQKGDIAEGYSVSREKKESFPLTVTSAQKNPTAFYLCASSILQVLGTDTQYFGPGTRLTVL.

The chain combines TRBV25-1 with TRBJ2-5, with a weak D call TRBD2 (6 bases). Germline values: CDR1 MGHDK, CDR2 SYGVNS. CDR3 length equals 15 residues. Trimming took off 1 base at V and 1 base at J, with 10 bases between the two ends. CDR3 sequence: CASSEFTSLQETQYF. The CDR3 DNA reads TGTGCCAGCAGTGAATTTACTAGCCTCCAAGAGACCCAGTACTTC.